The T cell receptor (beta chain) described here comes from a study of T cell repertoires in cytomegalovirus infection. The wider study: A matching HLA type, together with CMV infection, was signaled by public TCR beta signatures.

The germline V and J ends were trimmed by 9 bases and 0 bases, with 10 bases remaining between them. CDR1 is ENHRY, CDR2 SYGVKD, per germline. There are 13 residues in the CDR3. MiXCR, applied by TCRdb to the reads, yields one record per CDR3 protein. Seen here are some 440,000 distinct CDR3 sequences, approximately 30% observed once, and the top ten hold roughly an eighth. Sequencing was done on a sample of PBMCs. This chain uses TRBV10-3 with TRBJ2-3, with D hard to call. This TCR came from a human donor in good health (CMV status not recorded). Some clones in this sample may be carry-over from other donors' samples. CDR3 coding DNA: TGTGCCATGGGGTTAGCTAGCACAGATACGCAGTATTTT. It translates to CAMGLASTDTQYF.